This T cell receptor (beta chain) was identified during a study of blood T cell repertoires in COVID-19. About the research overall: Sample material is recorded as cDNA or gDNA derived from T cells, B-cell-depleted T cells, or PBMCs.

Germline CDR1 SGHDT, CDR2 YYEEEE. The CDR3 sequence is 13 residues long. V lost 4 bases to trimming and J lost 10 bases; unmatched junction nucleotides: 7. Method: immunoSEQ multiplex PCR; TCRdb's copy keeps in-frame clones and lacks some. The sample has 120,000 to 150,000 clones, about 91% seen once; the top ten hold less than 0.95%. The source of this sequence is a woman aged 45-60 years with acute or convalescent COVID-19. Specimen: peripheral blood. The chain links TRBV5-6 to TRBJ2-1; 8 nucleotides align to TRBD2. CDR3 sequence: CASSPGGPQEQFF. In DNA, the CDR3 is TGTGCCAGCAGCCCGGGGGGGCCTCAAGAGCAGTTCTTC.